This T cell receptor beta chain was captured in a study of sequential checkpoint blockade in melanoma. TCRdb's table, derived via immunoSEQ multiplex PCR, lists solely in-frame clones and lacks some. Of about 21,000 clones in the sample, approximately 80% were seen once. Treatment reported: randomized to nivolumab then ipilimumab (arm A) or the reverse (arm B). Live CD3+CD8+ CD19− CD56− cells were sorted from PBMCs. Germline V gene data show CDR1 as SGDLS and CDR2 as YYNGEE. Trimming removed 2 bases from V and 2 bases from J; junction bases left unmatched: 5. CDR3 length: 15 amino acids. This clone was counted once.

V usage is TRBV9 and J usage is TRBJ2-7, with 9 bases that match TRBD1. This material consisted of CD8+ T cells sorted from blood (inferred from file names), taken from a patient given nivolumab and ipilimumab in sequence. The TCR was taken from a human donor with melanoma. This CDR3 is CASSVGQGRAYEQYF. CDR3 nucleotide sequence: TGTGCCAGCAGCGTCGGACAGGGGAGAGCCTACGAGCAGTACTTC. Full variable domain (outside the CDR3, taken from reference TRBV9 and TRBJ2-7): DSGVTQTPKHLITATGQRVTLRCSPRSGDLSVYWYQQSLDQGLQFLIQYYNGEERAKGNILERFSAQQFPDLHSELNLSSLELGDSALYFCASSVGQGRAYEQYFGPGTRLTVT.